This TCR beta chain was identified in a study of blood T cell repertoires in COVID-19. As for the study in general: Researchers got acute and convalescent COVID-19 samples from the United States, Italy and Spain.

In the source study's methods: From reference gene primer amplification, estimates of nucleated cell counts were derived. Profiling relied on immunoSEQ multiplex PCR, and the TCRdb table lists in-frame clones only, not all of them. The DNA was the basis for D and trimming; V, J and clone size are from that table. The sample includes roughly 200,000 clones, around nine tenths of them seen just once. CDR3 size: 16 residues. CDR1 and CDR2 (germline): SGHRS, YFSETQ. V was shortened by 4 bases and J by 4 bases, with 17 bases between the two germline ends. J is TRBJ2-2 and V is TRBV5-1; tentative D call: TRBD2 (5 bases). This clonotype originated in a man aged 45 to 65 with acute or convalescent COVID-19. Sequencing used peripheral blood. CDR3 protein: CASSPVWERITGELFF. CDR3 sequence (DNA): TGCGCCAGCAGCCCCGTGTGGGAGCGCATCACCGGGGAGCTGTTTTTT.